The next 8 T cell receptor beta chains were all read from a single sample in a study of shared clonotypes between healthy human individuals (dated by TCRdb to between 2020 and 2021). The method was the immunoSEQ multiplex PCR assay. TCRdb's version of the immuneACCESS table is confined to in-frame rearrangements and falls short of the full clone set. An unresolved V gene accounts for under half of the shortfall where checked; the remainder is of unknown origin. The sample table shows approximately 2,300,000 clones, and under 95% are seen once. Of the sample, around 0.4% is held by the ten largest clones. What was sequenced was naive CD4+ T cells from PBMCs. The sample's cell subset or site label is to be understood as: CD45RA+ positively selected. These receptors came from a man between 18 and 29 years old in good health. Some clones in this sample may be carry-over from other donors' samples.

The CDR3, as DNA: TGCGCCAGCAGCCACGGACCCCTCCGCGAGCAGTACTTC. Translation gives CASSHGPLREQYF. This chain uses TRBV4-1 with TRBJ2-7; D uncertain. The V and J ends lost 3 bases and 6 bases respectively, with 12 bases between them. CDR3 length equals 13 residues. The germline V gene has CDR1 MGHRA and CDR2 YSYEKL.

This clone was counted once. The chain couples TRBV5-5 to TRBJ1-2; D remains ambiguous. CDR1 is SGHKS and CDR2 is YYEKEE in the germline V gene (reference sequence). Trimming removed 0 bases at V and 6 bases at J, with 12 bases between. CDR3 size: 14 residues. The CDR3: CASSLAPGLDGYTF. The CDR3 nucleotides read TGTGCCAGCAGCTTGGCCCCAGGTTTGGATGGCTACACCTTC.

This chain joins TRBV5-4 and TRBJ2-7, with 8 nucleotides matching TRBD1. J gave up 4 bases and V 4 bases, and 19 bases lay outside the gene matches. CDR3 size: 18 residues. Germline V gives CDR1 SGHNT, CDR2 YYREEE (reference sequence). The CDR3 DNA reads TGTGCCAGCAGCCCATCCTCGACAGGGTCCACAGGGGGTTACGAGCAGTACTTC. Protein product: CASSPSSTGSTGGYEQYF.

This clone was seen a few times. J is TRBJ1-4 and V is TRBV30; 7 nucleotides align to TRBD1. V lost 0 bases, J lost 4 bases, and 2 bases stayed unmatched. The CDR3 extends over 14 amino acids. Germline V gene lookup returns CDR1 GTSNPN and CDR2 SVGIG (reference sequence). The CDR3 here is CAWSVQGGNEKLFF. For the CDR3, the DNA is TGTGCCTGGAGTGTGCAGGGGGGTAATGAAAAACTGTTTTTT.

Note on this clone: In the same sample, other DNA sequences code for this CDR3. The J gene is TRBJ1-1, the V gene TRBV6-5; D not certain. V dropped 6 bases and J dropped 5 bases, with 10 bases sitting between them. The CDR3 totals 12 residues. Germline V gene lookup returns CDR1 MNHEY and CDR2 SVGAGI. The DNA for the CDR3 is TGTGCCAGCAGCCCACCCGGGACTGAAGCTTTCTTT. This encodes CASSPPGTEAFF.

The chain has TRBV10-3 and TRBJ1-3; no clear D. Deletions cut 2 bases from V and 0 bases from J, with 8 bases between. The germline CDR1 and CDR2 sequences are ENHRY and SYGVKD. This CDR3 has 15 residues. In nucleotides, the CDR3 is TGTGCCATCAGTGAGCGGATCCTCTCTGGAAACACCATATATTTT. This encodes CAISERILSGNTIYF.

The V call is TRBV4-1, the J call TRBJ2-5; TRBD2 aligns across 7 bases. CDR1 is MGHRA and CDR2 is YSYEKL in the germline V gene. V dropped 2 bases and J dropped 1; count of bases not matched to a gene: 1. The CDR3 consists of 14 residues. CDR3 loop: CASSQTSVQETQYF. In DNA form, the CDR3 reads TGCGCCAGCAGCCAAACTAGCGTCCAAGAGACCCAGTACTTC.

The chain couples TRBV19 to TRBJ2-5; TRBD1 might be the D (6 bases). The V end was cut by 2 bases, the J end by 4 bases, with 14 bases between. The CDR3 has 15 residues. Germline-derived CDR1 and CDR2 are LNHDA and SQIVND (reference sequence). The CDR3 DNA reads as TGTGCCAGTAGTATAATGGGGGCCGTCGGAGAGACCCAGTACTTC. Its protein is CASSIMGAVGETQYF.